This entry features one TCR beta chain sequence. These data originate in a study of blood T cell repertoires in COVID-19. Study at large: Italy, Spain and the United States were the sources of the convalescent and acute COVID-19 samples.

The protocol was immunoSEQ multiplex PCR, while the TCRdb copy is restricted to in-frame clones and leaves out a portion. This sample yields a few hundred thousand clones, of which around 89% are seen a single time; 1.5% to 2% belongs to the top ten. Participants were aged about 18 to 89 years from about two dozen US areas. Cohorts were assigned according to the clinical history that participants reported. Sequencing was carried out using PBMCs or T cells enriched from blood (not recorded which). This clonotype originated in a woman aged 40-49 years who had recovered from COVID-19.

The CDR3 protein is CASSDFGQSGYTF. The CDR3 bases are TGTGCCAGCAGTGATTTCGGACAGTCTGGCTACACCTTC. The chain joins TRBV6-4 to TRBJ1-2, with D perhaps TRBD1 (6 bases). The CDR3 loop spans 13 amino acids. Germline assignment: CDR1 MRHNA and CDR2 SNTAGT. V was clipped by 3 bases and J by 7 bases, with 12 bases between them.